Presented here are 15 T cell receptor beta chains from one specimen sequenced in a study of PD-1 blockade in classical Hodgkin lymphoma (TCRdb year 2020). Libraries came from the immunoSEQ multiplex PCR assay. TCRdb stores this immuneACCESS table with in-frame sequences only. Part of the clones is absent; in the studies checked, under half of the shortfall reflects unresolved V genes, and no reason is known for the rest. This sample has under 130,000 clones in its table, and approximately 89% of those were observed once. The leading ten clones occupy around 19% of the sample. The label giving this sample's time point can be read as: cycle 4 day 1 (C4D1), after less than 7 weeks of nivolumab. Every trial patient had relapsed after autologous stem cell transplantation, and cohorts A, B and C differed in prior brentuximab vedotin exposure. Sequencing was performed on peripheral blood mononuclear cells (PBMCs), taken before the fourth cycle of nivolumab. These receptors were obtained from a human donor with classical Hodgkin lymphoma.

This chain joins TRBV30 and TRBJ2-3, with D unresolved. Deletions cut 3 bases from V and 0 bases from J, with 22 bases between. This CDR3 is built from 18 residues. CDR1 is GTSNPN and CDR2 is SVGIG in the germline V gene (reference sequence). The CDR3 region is CAWRALRYGSGSTDTQYF. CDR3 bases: TGTGCCTGGAGAGCCCTTAGATATGGGTCAGGAAGCACAGATACGCAGTATTTT.

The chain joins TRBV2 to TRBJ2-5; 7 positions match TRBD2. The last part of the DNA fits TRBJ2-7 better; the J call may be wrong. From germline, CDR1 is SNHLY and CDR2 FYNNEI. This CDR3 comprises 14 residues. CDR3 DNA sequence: TGTGCCAGCAAGACCGGGGGACTAAACTACGAGCAGTACTTC. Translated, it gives CASKTGGLNYEQYF.

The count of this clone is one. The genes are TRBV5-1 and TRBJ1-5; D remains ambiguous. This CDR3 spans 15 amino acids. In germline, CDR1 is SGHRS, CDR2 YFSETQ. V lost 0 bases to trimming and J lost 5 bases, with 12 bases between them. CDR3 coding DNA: TGCGCCAGCAGCTTGGATGTCGGGGAACATCAGCCCCAGCATTTT. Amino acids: CASSLDVGEHQPQHF.

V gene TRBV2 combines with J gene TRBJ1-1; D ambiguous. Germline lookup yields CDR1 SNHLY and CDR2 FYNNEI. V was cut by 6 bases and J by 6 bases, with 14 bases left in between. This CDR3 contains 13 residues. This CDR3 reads CASRRDLQPEAFF. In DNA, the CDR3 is TGTGCCAGCAGGAGGGATTTGCAGCCTGAAGCTTTCTTT.

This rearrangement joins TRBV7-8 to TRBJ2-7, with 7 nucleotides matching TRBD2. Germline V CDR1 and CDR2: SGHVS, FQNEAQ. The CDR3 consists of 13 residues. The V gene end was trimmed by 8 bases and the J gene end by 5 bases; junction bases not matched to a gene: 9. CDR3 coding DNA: TGTGCCAGCCGGGGCGGGAGTAACAACGAGCAGTACTTC. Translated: CASRGGSNNEQYF.

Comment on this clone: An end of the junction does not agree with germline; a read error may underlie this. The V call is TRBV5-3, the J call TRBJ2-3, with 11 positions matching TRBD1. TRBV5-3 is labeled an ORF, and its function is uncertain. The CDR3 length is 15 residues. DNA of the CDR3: TGTGCCAGCAGCTGGACAGGGGGCTGGACAGATACGCAGTATTTT. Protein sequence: CASSWTGGWTDTQYF.

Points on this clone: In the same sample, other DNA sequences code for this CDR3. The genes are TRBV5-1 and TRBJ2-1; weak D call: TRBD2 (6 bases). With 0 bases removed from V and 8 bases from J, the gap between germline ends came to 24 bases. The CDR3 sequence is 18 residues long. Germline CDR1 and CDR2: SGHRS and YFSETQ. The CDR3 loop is CASSLASLSTSGNHEQFF. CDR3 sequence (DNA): TGCGCCAGCAGCTTGGCTTCCCTGTCGACTAGTGGGAACCATGAGCAGTTCTTC.

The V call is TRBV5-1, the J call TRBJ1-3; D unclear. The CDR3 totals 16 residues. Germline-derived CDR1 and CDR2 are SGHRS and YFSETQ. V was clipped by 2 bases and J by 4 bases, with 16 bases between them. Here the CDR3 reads CASSFGTAGQGNTIYF. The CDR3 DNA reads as TGCGCCAGCAGCTTCGGTACCGCCGGGCAAGGAAACACCATATATTTT.

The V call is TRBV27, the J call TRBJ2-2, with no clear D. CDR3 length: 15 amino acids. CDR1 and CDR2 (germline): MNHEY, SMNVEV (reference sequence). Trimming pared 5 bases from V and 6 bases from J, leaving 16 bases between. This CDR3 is CASSPPASSPGELFF. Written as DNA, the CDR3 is TGTGCCAGCAGTCCCCCGGCGTCTTCCCCCGGGGAGCTGTTTTTT.

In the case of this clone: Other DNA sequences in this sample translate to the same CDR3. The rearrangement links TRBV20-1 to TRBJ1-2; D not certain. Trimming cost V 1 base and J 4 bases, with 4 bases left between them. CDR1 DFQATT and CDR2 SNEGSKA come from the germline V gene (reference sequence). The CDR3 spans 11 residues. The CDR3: CSARGGYGYTF. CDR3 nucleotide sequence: TGCAGTGCTAGAGGGGGCTATGGCTACACCTTC.

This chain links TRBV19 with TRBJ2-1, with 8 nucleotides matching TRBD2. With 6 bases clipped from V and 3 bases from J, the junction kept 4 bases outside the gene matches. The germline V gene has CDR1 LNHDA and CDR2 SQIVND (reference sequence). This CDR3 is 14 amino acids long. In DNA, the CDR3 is TGTGCCAGTAGCCCGGGACTAGTCTACAATGAGCAGTTCTTC. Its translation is CASSPGLVYNEQFF. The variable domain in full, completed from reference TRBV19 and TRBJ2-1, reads DGGITQSPKYLFRKEGQNVTLSCEQNLNHDAMYWYRQDPGQGLRLIYYSQIVNDFQKGDIAEGYSVSREKKESFPLTVTSAQKNPTAFYLCASSPGLVYNEQFFGPGTRLTVL.

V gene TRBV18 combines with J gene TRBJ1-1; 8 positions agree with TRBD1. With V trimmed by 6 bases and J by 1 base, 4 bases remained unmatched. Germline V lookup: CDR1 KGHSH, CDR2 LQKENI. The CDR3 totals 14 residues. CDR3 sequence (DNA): TGTGCCAGCTCCCAGGGGGCACGGAACACTGAAGCTTTCTTT. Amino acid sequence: CASSQGARNTEAFF.

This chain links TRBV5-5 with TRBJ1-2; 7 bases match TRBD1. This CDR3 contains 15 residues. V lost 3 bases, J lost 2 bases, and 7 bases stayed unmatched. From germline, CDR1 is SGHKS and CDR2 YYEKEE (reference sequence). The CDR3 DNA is TGTGCCAGCAGCTCATCTGGGGGACAGAACTATGGCTACACCTTC. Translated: CASSSSGGQNYGYTF.

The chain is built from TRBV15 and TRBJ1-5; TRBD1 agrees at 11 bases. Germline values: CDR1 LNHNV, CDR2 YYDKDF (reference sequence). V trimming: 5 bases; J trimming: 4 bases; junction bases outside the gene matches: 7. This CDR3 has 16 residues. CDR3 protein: CATSLGTGGGNQPQHF. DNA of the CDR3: TGTGCCACCAGCCTCGGGACAGGGGGGGGGAATCAGCCCCAGCATTTT.

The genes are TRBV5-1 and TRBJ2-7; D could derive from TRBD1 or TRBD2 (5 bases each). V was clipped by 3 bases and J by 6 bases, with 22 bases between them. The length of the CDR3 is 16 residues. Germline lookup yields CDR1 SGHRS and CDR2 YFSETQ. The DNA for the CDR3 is TGCGCCAGCAGCTCCTACCGGGGCACTCTCCCCGGCGAGCAGTACTTC. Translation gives CASSSYRGTLPGEQYF.